This TCR beta chain is from a study of beta chain features in type 1 diabetes. Via the markers CD45RO/CCR7/CD25/CD127/CD95/CD27, stem cell-like memory, regulatory, central memory and naive CD4+ cells were sorted. Germline CDR1 and CDR2: SGHNT and YYREEE (reference sequence). The V and J ends lost 0 bases and 6 bases respectively, with 8 bases between them. This CDR3 comprises 13 residues. Broader study findings: Patients showed naive, central memory and Treg TCRB repertoires that appeared more similar than those of healthy donors. Resolution of whether HLA type affects TCRB rearrangement was not achieved here. PCR might show a preference for shorter templates, equally across patients and controls.

Expressed TCRB transcripts were sequenced because the entire RNA isolate underwent reverse transcription. Sequenced by immunoSEQ multiplex PCR; TCRdb stores in-frame clones only, minus some. The sample includes fewer than 400,000 clones, around 8% seen only once; the top ten take around 0.44%. To note about this clone: Its antigen is unidentified.

The sequence derives from a woman aged 18 to 35 in good health. The sample was central memory CD4+ T cells from blood. This chain connects TRBV5-4 to TRBJ2-3, with D maybe TRBD2 (6 bases). The CDR3 sequence is CASSLEEGDTQYF. CDR3 nucleotide sequence: TGTGCCAGCAGCTTGGAGGAGGGGGATACGCAGTATTTT.